This note documents a single T cell receptor (beta chain) sequence. These data come from a study of graft-versus-host responses after intestinal transplantation. Clones were sequenced by immunoSEQ multiplex PCR, and TCRdb holds only the in-frame ones, with some missing. Of just under 65,000 clones in the sample, around 90% are singletons; the top ten hold approximately 1.7%. This CDR3 is built from 13 residues. V dropped 0 bases and J dropped 7 bases, with 7 bases sitting between them. Per germline, CDR1 LNHNV and CDR2 YYDKDF (reference sequence). Processing released intraepithelial and lamina propria lymphocytes from the graft tissue.

The chain is built from TRBV15 and TRBJ1-5; D is perhaps TRBD1 (5 bases). The TCR was taken from a human patient who received an intestinal transplant, so some T cells may come from the graft donor. The sequencing used ileum tissue, collected 357 days after transplant. This chain's CDR3 is CATSRDGGQPQHF. In DNA form, the CDR3 reads TGTGCCACCAGCAGAGACGGGGGACAGCCCCAGCATTTT. The variable domain in full, completed from reference TRBV15 and TRBJ1-5, reads DAMVIQNPRYQVTQFGKPVTLSCSQTLNHNVMYWYQQKSSQAPKLLFHYYDKDFNNEADTPDNFQSRRPNTSFCFLDIRSPGLGDTAMYLCATSRDGGQPQHFGDGTRLSIL.